Reported below is one T cell receptor (beta chain). The antigen is undetermined. This sample stems from a study of T cells in localized non-small cell lung cancer. Overall study results and limits: There was higher T cell clonality in uninvolved adjacent lung than in tumor, and it was highest there. Owing to sequencing of a solitary tumor region, heterogeneity cannot be discounted. Appearing in adjacent lung were a median roughly 60 of the top 100 tumor clones. Longer overall survival was associated with a higher density of T cells in the blood.

Method: immunoSEQ multiplex PCR; TCRdb's copy keeps in-frame clones and lacks some. Of about 61,000 clones listed, about 87% are singletons. Looked up from germline, CDR1 is SGHRS and CDR2 is YFSETQ. V lost 4 bases to trimming and J lost 7 bases, with 20 bases between them. This CDR3 region has 16 residues. The sequence came from a man between 35 and 75 years old with stage I squamous cell lung carcinoma. The chain joins TRBV5-1 to TRBJ1-4; D might be TRBD1 (5 bases). Specimen: peripheral blood, collected before any cancer treatment. CDR3 nucleotide sequence: TGCGCCAGCAGCCGATCTCCCGGGACGCCGGCTGAAAAACTGTTTTTT. Its protein is CASSRSPGTPAEKLFF.